The source of this T cell receptor beta chain is a study of human T cells and chemical hapten exposure. Germline assignment: CDR1 MDHEN and CDR2 SYDVKM. Trimming left V 7 bases short and J 2 bases short, with 14 bases between. The CDR3 is made up of 14 amino acids. The time point here: patch test 3, about 24 weeks after DPC sensitization. Treatment described: therapeutic diphenylcyclopropenone sensitization with weekly scalp DPC. Using its own MiXCR run on the RACE reads, TCRdb lists one record per CDR3 protein. The table lists 80,000 to 100,000 distinct CDR3 sequences, 27% of them singletons. This clonotype was sampled from a middle-aged man with alopecia areata. Some clones in this sample may be carry-over from other donors' samples. The input for sequencing was whole blood, taken in connection with sensitization to the hapten diphenylcyclopropenone (DPC). The chain joins TRBV28 to TRBJ1-1; D possibly corresponds to TRBD1 (5 bases). CDR3 nucleotides: TGTGCCAGCATCCTAGGGGCAGTTAACACTGAAGCTTTCTTT. Translation gives CASILGAVNTEAFF.